The table lists the clone carrying this T cell receptor beta chain with many counts. Its target is not known. The sample originates from a study of human T cells and chemical hapten exposure. The study, taken as a whole, reports: Alopecia affecting every donor means their immune response may not match healthy people's.

TCRdb ran MiXCR on the RACE reads and lists one entry per CDR3 protein. The sample holds about 120,000 distinct CDR3 sequences, 12% to 15% seen once. V gave up 5 bases and J gave up 7 bases; unmatched junction bases: 4. The V gene's germline CDR1 is SGHTA and CDR2 FQGNSA. This CDR3 region has 15 residues. The time point denotes: patch test 1, 2 weeks after DPC sensitization. As to treatment: therapeutic diphenylcyclopropenone sensitization with weekly scalp DPC. V is TRBV7-2 and J is TRBJ1-6, with TRBD1 matching 11 bases. This sequence originates from a man aged 18 to 29 with alopecia areata. Some clones in this sample may be carry-over from other donors' samples. This material consisted of whole blood, taken in connection with sensitization to the hapten diphenylcyclopropenone (DPC). CDR3 protein: CASSAGQGANSPLHF. DNA of the CDR3: TGTGCCAGCAGCGCCGGACAGGGGGCAAATTCACCCCTCCACTTT.